The 29 T cell receptor beta chains given below trace back to one sample, sequenced in a study of blood T cell repertoires in COVID-19. Repertoires were generated with immunoSEQ multiplex PCR, while TCRdb's copy carries only in-frame clones and drops some. The sample holds 61,000 or so clones, around four fifths seen once. Specimen: peripheral blood. The receptors stem from a woman aged 65 to 85 with acute or convalescent COVID-19.

The chain joins TRBV4-2 to TRBJ1-2; D not certain. This CDR3 is 14 amino acids long. Germline CDR1 is LGHNA and CDR2 is YNFKEQ. The germline V and J ends were trimmed by 0 bases and 5 bases, with 10 bases remaining between them. The CDR3 region has the DNA TGTGCCAGCAGCCAAGATCCCAGGCCTTATGGCTACACCTTC. Residues: CASSQDPRPYGYTF.

The chain has TRBV2 and TRBJ2-2, with D possibly TRBD1 on 7 matching bases. V lost 7 bases to trimming and J lost 4 bases, with 16 bases between them. The CDR3 covers 15 residues. Germline-derived CDR1 and CDR2 are SNHLY and FYNNEI. Here the CDR3 DNA reads TGTGCCAGCAAAGGGGGACAGACTAGCACCGGGGAGCTGTTTTTT. Translated, it gives CASKGGQTSTGELFF.

The chain joins TRBV12-3 or TRBV12-4 to TRBJ1-2, with D uncertain. The V and J ends lost 4 bases and 2 bases respectively, with 8 bases between them. This CDR3 spans 13 amino acids. The CDR3 DNA follows: TGTGCCAGCAGTTCCGCGGGGAACTATGGCTACACCTTC. Amino acids: CASSSAGNYGYTF.

The chain is built from TRBV6-5 and TRBJ2-3; perhaps TRBD2 as D (6 bases). The CDR3 covers 13 residues. Germline V gene sequence: CDR1 MNHEY, CDR2 SVGAGI. Trimming removed 5 bases at V and 5 bases at J, with 11 bases between. The CDR3 DNA sequence: TGTGCCAGCAGTCCCGGGACTGGAGATACGCAGTATTTT. Amino acids: CASSPGTGDTQYF.

This clone was counted between two and nine times. The J gene is TRBJ2-6, the V gene TRBV13; no definite D call. Germline CDR1 reads PRHDT; CDR2 reads FYEKMQ (reference sequence). V was trimmed by 3 bases and J by 0 bases, leaving 6 bases between them. The CDR3 has 15 amino acids. The CDR3 is CASSFRVSGANVLTF. CDR3 in DNA: TGTGCCAGCAGCTTTAGAGTCTCTGGGGCCAACGTCCTGACTTTC.

The chain employs TRBV6-5 and TRBJ2-1; 9 bases line up with TRBD2. CDR1 MNHEY and CDR2 SVGAGI come from the germline V gene. CDR3 length: 14 residues. V shed 6 bases and J 4 bases; nucleotides not matched to a gene: 4. CDR3 bases: TGTGCCAGCAGGGTCCTAGCGGGATACAATGAGCAGTTCTTC. It is translated as CASRVLAGYNEQFF.

The gene calls are TRBV6-2 or TRBV6-3 and TRBJ2-4; 12 bases are shared with TRBD2. The trim removed 2 bases at V and 1 base at J, leaving 12 bases unmatched. The CDR3 has 20 residues. The germline V gene has CDR1 MNHEY and CDR2 SVGEGT. This CDR3 reads CASSYIASGGAGLAKNIQYF. The CDR3 DNA reads TGTGCCAGCAGTTACATCGCTAGCGGGGGGGCCGGGTTGGCCAAAAACATTCAGTACTTC.

V gene TRBV16 combines with J gene TRBJ2-7; tentatively, D is TRBD1 (5 bases). The germline V gene has CDR1 KGHSY and CDR2 FQNENV. V dropped 4 bases and J dropped 2 bases, with 9 bases sitting between them. The CDR3 contains 13 residues. The CDR3: CASSPLTAYEQYF. CDR3 DNA: TGTGCCAGCAGCCCCCTGACAGCCTACGAGCAGTACTTC.

V gene TRBV10-3 combines with J gene TRBJ2-3; 9 nucleotides agree with TRBD2. V lost 6 bases, J lost 2 bases, and 6 bases stayed unmatched. The V gene's germline CDR1 is ENHRY and CDR2 SYGVKD. This CDR3 region has 15 residues. CDR3 bases: TGTGCCATCAGAGCCGTAGCGGGGGTCACAGATACGCAGTATTTT. Residues: CAIRAVAGVTDTQYF.

The V call is TRBV11-2, the J call TRBJ1-6; TRBD1 agrees at 7 bases. The CDR3 runs 15 residues. V was pared by 0 bases and J by 9 bases, with 5 bases of the junction left unmatched. Per germline, CDR1 SGHAT and CDR2 FQNNGV. Here the CDR3 reads CASSLDRGRGSPLHF. The CDR3 region has the DNA TGTGCCAGCAGCTTAGATAGGGGGCGCGGTTCACCCCTCCACTTT.

The chain links TRBV5-4 to TRBJ1-2; 12 bases line up with TRBD1. Germline V gives CDR1 SGHNT, CDR2 YYREEE (reference sequence). V was clipped by 1 base and J by 4 bases; unmatched bases: 5. The CDR3 runs to 16 residues. In DNA, the CDR3 is TGTGCCAGCAGCTTGAGCGGGACAGGGGGCATCTATGGCTACACCTTC. Amino acids: CASSLSGTGGIYGYTF. The full variable domain, completed using reference TRBV5-4 and TRBJ1-2, is ETGVTQSPTHLIKTRGQQVTLRCSSQSGHNTVSWYQQALGQGPQFIFQYYREEENGRGNFPPRFSGLQFPNYSSELNVNALELDDSALYLCASSLSGTGGIYGYTFGSGTRLTVV.

This clone came up a few times. The chain joins TRBV19 to TRBJ1-1; D uncertain. This CDR3 spans 13 amino acids. The V and J ends lost 0 bases and 1 base respectively, with 3 bases between them. Germline values: CDR1 LNHDA, CDR2 SQIVND (reference sequence). CDR3 bases: TGTGCCAGTAGTATAGAACAGAACACTGAAGCTTTCTTT. As protein: CASSIEQNTEAFF.

CDR3 sequence: CASNVGADTQYF. In nucleotides, the CDR3 is TGTGCCAGCAATGTGGGAGCAGATACGCAGTATTTT. The V call is TRBV28, the J call TRBJ2-3, with D maybe TRBD2 (5 bases). V was shortened by 7 bases and J by 4 bases, with 9 bases between the two germline ends. Looked up from germline, CDR1 is MDHEN and CDR2 is SYDVKM. CDR3 length: 12 residues.

The gene calls are TRBV27 and TRBJ2-5; D ambiguous. The CDR3 has 13 amino acids. Germline CDR1 reads MNHEY; CDR2 reads SMNVEV (reference sequence). Trimming removed 8 bases at V and 7 bases at J, with 17 bases between. In DNA form, the CDR3 reads TGTGCCAGCTCGGTCCCCAACGCCGGGACCCAGTACTTC. It encodes CASSVPNAGTQYF.

The chain is built from TRBV29-1 and TRBJ1-2; a possible D gene is TRBD1 (5 bases). Between the trimmed V and J ends, which lost 3 bases and 2 bases, there was a span of 10 bases. This CDR3 is 13 amino acids long. Germline V lookup: CDR1 SQVTM, CDR2 ANQGSEA. The CDR3 DNA reads TGCAGCGTTGATGGGGGAGGGAACTATGGCTACACCTTC. It yields the protein CSVDGGGNYGYTF.

In this sample, this clone turned up once. The gene calls are TRBV21-1 and TRBJ2-2; TRBD1, the table's D call, was not compared with the DNA. TRBV21-1 represents a pseudogene. The CDR3 is 17 residues long. The CDR3 region has the DNA TGTGCCAGCACCTTCCCAACAAGGACAGTCTGCACCGGGGAGCTGTTTTTT. Amino acid sequence: CASTFPTRTVCTGELFF.

This chain uses TRBV27 with TRBJ1-1; D might be TRBD1 (6 bases). V lost 5 bases, J lost 1 base, and 11 bases lay in between. Germline V gene sequence: CDR1 MNHEY, CDR2 SMNVEV (reference sequence). CDR3 length: 14 residues. Written as DNA, the CDR3 is TGTGCCAGCAGTGCGGGGGGCTCGAACACTGAAGCTTTCTTT. Its protein product is CASSAGGSNTEAFF.

The V gene is TRBV25-1, the J gene TRBJ1-4; D is perhaps TRBD1 (5 bases). This CDR3 has 13 amino acids. V lost 1 base to trimming and J lost 5 bases, with 5 bases between them. Germline CDR1 MGHDK, CDR2 SYGVNS. The CDR3, as DNA: TGTGCCAGCAGTGAATGGACAAATGAAAAACTGTTTTTT. Amino acid sequence: CASSEWTNEKLFF.

V gene TRBV13 combines with J gene TRBJ2-5, with D possibly TRBD2 on 5 matching bases. The CDR3 contains 14 residues. Trimming took 4 bases from V and 4 from J, leaving 13 bases between them. CDR1 and CDR2 (germline): PRHDT, FYEKMQ (reference sequence). The CDR3 region has the DNA TGTGCCAGCAGCTCACGGGGTCGGAGAGAGACCCAGTACTTC. This translates into CASSSRGRRETQYF. The full variable domain, completed using reference TRBV13 and TRBJ2-5, is AAGVIQSPRHLIKEKRETATLKCYPIPRHDTVYWYQQGPGQDPQFLISFYEKMQSDKGSIPDRFSAQQFSDYHSELNMSSLELGDSALYFCASSSRGRRETQYFGPGTRLLVL.

This clone was found a few times. This rearrangement joins TRBV10-3 to TRBJ1-2, with D perhaps matching TRBD1 (6 bases). The CDR3 is 14 amino acids. Germline values: CDR1 ENHRY, CDR2 SYGVKD. Trimming removed 4 bases from V and 3 bases from J, with 12 bases in between. The CDR3, as DNA: TGTGCCATCAGTGCGACAGGACAGCACTATGGCTACACCTTC. This encodes CAISATGQHYGYTF.

The rearrangement links TRBV2 to TRBJ2-1; 12 bases match TRBD2. Unmatched junction bases numbered 6, after V lost 3 bases and J lost 6 bases. Germline V gene data show CDR1 as SNHLY and CDR2 as FYNNEI. The CDR3 loop spans 16 amino acids. The CDR3 bases are TGTGCCAGCAGTGATCTAGCGGGGGGGTCAGCCAATGAGCAGTTCTTC. It encodes CASSDLAGGSANEQFF.

The V gene is TRBV6-1, the J gene TRBJ1-2, with D possibly matching TRBD1 (6 bases). The germline CDR1 and CDR2 sequences are MNHNS and SASEGT. The CDR3 loop spans 15 amino acids. The V and J ends lost 3 bases and 7 bases respectively, with 18 bases between them. The CDR3 bases are TGTGCCAGCAGTGACCAGACAGGCGTCGGGCCTGGCTACACCTTC. Translating gives CASSDQTGVGPGYTF.

This rearrangement joins TRBV7-8 to TRBJ1-4; D not certain. This CDR3 has 17 residues. Trimming cost V 1 base and J 0 bases, with 12 bases left between them. Per germline, CDR1 SGHVS and CDR2 FQNEAQ. The CDR3 loop is CASSLVRFISTNEKLFF. In nucleotides, the CDR3 is TGTGCCAGCAGCTTAGTTAGATTTATTTCAACTAATGAAAAACTGTTTTTT.

The chain recombines TRBV10-3 with TRBJ2-2; TRBD2 matches 7 bases. The J segment lost 5 bases and the V segment lost 10 bases, leaving 19 bases of the junction unmatched. CDR3 length: 17 residues. The V gene's germline CDR1 is ENHRY and CDR2 SYGVKD. CDR3 loop: CATYQGLRFGGTGELFF. As DNA, the CDR3 is TGTGCCACCTACCAAGGTCTCAGGTTCGGGGGGACCGGGGAGCTGTTTTTT.

The rearrangement links TRBV5-6 to TRBJ2-7; 13 nucleotides agree with TRBD2. V shed 1 base and J 3 bases; nucleotides not matched to a gene: 10. Germline-derived CDR1 and CDR2 are SGHDT and YYEEEE. There are 18 residues in the CDR3. CDR3 sequence reads: CASSLFRAGLAGVYEQYF. The CDR3 nucleotides are TGTGCCAGCAGCTTGTTTAGGGCTGGACTAGCGGGGGTCTACGAGCAGTACTTC.

This clone was counted a single time. V is TRBV14 and J is TRBJ1-2; TRBD1 aligns across 7 bases. CDR1 SGHDN and CDR2 FVKESK come from the germline V gene. CDR3 length equals 18 residues. The ends lost 4 bases at V and 0 bases at J; junction bases unmatched: 14. The CDR3 is CASSRETGLGTANYGYTF. The CDR3 DNA reads as TGTGCCAGCAGCCGAGAAACAGGTTTGGGGACAGCTAACTATGGCTACACCTTC.

This chain joins TRBV4-2 and TRBJ2-3; 9 bases are a match to TRBD2. This CDR3 contains 18 residues. With V trimmed by 0 bases and J by 0 bases, 7 bases remained unmatched. CDR1 is LGHNA, CDR2 YNFKEQ, per germline. The CDR3 here is CASSQELASGESTDTQYF. The CDR3 DNA follows: TGTGCCAGCAGCCAAGAACTGGCTAGCGGGGAGAGCACAGATACGCAGTATTTT.

This chain links TRBV7-9 with TRBJ1-4, with a tentative D call TRBD1 (5 bases). The CDR3 loop spans 13 amino acids. Germline CDR1 SEHNR, CDR2 FQNEAQ (reference sequence). Trimming cost V 5 bases and J 6 bases, with 10 bases left between them. The CDR3 sequence: CASSPRGHEKLFF. CDR3 sequence (DNA): TGTGCCAGCAGCCCTAGGGGCCATGAAAAACTGTTTTTT.

The chain uses TRBV14 and TRBJ2-7; 9 positions agree with TRBD2. Germline V gene lookup returns CDR1 SGHDN and CDR2 FVKESK. The CDR3 contains 15 residues. With 4 bases clipped from V and 2 bases from J, the junction kept 6 bases outside the gene matches. Here the CDR3 reads CASSPRLAGTYEQYF. The DNA of the CDR3 is TGTGCCAGCAGCCCTAGGCTAGCGGGGACCTACGAGCAGTACTTC.